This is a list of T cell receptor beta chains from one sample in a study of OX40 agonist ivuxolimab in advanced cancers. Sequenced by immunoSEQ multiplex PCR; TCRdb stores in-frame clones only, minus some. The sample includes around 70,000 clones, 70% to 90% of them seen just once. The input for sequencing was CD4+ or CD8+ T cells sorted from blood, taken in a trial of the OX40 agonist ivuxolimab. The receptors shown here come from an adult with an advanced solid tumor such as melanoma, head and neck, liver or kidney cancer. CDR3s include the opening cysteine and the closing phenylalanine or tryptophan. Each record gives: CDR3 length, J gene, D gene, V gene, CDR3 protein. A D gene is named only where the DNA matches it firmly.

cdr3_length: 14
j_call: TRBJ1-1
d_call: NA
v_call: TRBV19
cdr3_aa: CASSPRGLNTEAFF

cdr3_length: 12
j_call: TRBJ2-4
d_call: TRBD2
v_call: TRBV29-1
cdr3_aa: CSVREGRNIQYF

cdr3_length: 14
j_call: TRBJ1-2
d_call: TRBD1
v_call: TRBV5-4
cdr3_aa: CASSLGQGNYGYTF

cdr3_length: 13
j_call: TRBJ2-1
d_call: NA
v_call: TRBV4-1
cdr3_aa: CASSQGGNNEQFF

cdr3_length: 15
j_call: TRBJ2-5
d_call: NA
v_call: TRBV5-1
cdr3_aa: CATQINPGSGETQYF

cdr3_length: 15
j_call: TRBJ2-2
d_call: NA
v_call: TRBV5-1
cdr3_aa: CASSSRVGPTGELFF

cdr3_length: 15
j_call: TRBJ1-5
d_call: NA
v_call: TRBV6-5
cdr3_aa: CASRRTDIVHQPQHF

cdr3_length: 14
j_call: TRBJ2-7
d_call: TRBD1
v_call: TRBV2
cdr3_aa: CASTRDRGTYEQYF

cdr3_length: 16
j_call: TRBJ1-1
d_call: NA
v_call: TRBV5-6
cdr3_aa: CASSLDSTGRGTEAFF

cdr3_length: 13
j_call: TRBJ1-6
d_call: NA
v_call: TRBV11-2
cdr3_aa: CASSPQAVSPLHF

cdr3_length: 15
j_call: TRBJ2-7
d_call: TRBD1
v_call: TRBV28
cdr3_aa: CASTPYGTGLYEQYF

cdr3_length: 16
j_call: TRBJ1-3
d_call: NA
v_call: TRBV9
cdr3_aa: CASSAVDGGLGNTIYF

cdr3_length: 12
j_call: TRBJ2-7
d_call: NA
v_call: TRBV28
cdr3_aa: CASSLGLYEQYF

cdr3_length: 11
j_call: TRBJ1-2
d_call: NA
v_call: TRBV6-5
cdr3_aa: CASMEGGGYTF

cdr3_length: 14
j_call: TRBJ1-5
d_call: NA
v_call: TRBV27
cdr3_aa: CASSLSGGGQPQHF

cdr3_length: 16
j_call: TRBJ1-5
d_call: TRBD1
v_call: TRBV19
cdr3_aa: CASSRTGEGSNQPQHF

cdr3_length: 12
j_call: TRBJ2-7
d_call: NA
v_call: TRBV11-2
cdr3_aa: CASSLGRWEQYF

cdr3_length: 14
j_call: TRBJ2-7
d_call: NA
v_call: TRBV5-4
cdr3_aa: CASSFGSTVGEQYF

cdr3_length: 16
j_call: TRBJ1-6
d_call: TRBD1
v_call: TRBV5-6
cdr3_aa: CASSPGTGGEGSPLHF

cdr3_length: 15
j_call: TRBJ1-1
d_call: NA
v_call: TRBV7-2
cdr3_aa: CASSADRKSNTEAFF

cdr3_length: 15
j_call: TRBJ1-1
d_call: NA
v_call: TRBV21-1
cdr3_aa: CASSKEEGLRTEAFF

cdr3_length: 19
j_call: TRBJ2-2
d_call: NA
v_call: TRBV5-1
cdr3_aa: CASSLGTGLLAVNTGELFF

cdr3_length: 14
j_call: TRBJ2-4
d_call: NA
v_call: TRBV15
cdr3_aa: CATSRGLQGNIQYF

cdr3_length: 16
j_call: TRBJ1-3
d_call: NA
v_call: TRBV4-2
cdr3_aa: CASSQEGVISGNTIYF

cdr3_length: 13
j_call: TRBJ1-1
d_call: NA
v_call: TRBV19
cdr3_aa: CASSDSRETEAFF

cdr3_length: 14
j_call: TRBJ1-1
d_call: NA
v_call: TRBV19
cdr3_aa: CASRGVLMNTEAFF

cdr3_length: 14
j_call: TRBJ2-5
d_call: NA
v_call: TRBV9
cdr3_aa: CASSVTSGKETQYF

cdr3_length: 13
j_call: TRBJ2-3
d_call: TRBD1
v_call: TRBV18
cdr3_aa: CASWAGGADTQYF

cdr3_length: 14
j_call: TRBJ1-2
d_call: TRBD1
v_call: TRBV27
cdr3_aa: CASRKSGGPYGYTF

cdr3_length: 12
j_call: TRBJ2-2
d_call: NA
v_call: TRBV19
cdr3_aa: CAAGRNTGELFF

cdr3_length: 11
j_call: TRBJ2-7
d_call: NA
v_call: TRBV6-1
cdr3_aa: CASSFVGEQYF

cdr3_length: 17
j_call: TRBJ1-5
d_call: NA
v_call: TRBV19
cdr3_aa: CASTIMRGGRENQPQHF

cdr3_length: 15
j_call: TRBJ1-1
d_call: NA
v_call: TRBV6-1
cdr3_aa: CASRREASGNTEAFF

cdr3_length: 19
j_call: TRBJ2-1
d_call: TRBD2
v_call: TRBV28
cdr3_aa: CASSFPTSGRRKIYNEQFF

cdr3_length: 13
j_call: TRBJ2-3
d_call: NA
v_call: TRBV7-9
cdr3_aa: CASSLGELDTQYF